A single sample is the source of the 15 T cell receptor beta chains below, sequenced in a study of metastatic and nonmetastatic thyroid tumors. TCRdb called clones again from the PCR reads with MiXCR. The sample holds some 45,000 clones, roughly 15% seen once. Patients underwent thyroid surgery, and none had received any treatment before it. The sample comprised blood. Every receptor here comes from a female donor with papillary thyroid cancer or a benign thyroid nodule (not recorded which). Some clones in this sample may be carry-over from other donors' samples.

This clone was observed once. The V gene is TRBV20-1, the J gene TRBJ1-2, with 7 bases matching TRBD1. J lost 7 bases, V lost 2 bases, and 7 bases had no gene match. Germline-derived CDR1 and CDR2 are DFQATT and SNEGSKA (reference sequence). The CDR3 contains 13 residues. As DNA, the CDR3 is TGCAGTGCTAGACACAGGGGATCCGCTGGCTACACCTTC. Translated, it gives CSARHRGSAGYTF.

This clone was seen a handful of times. The chain joins TRBV12-3 or TRBV12-4 to TRBJ2-5; D is ambiguous. This CDR3 comprises 13 residues. Trimming took off 8 bases at V and 7 bases at J, with 17 bases between the two ends. DNA for the CDR3: TGTGCCAGCTCACCACTGGATAGAGGGACCCAGTACTTC. Protein sequence: CASSPLDRGTQYF.

A few counts support this clone. The chain carries TRBV28 and TRBJ1-6; D may be TRBD1 (6 bases). Germline CDR1 reads MDHEN; CDR2 reads SYDVKM. The germline V and J ends were trimmed by 1 base and 7 bases, with 11 bases remaining between them. The CDR3 extends over 15 amino acids. The CDR3 spells CASSLLGQHNSPLHF. The CDR3 bases are TGTGCCAGCAGTTTATTGGGACAACACAATTCACCCCTCCACTTT. Together with reference TRBV28 and TRBJ1-6, the CDR3 gives the full variable domain: DVKVTQSSRYLVKRTGEKVFLECVQDMDHENMFWYRQDPGLGLRLIYFSYDVKMKEKGDIPEGYSVSREKKERFSLILESASTNQTSMYLCASSLLGQHNSPLHFGNGTRLTVT.

This clone was picked up a small number of times. The conserved closing phenylalanine or tryptophan is absent in this CDR3, likely reflecting a read error. CDR3 sequence reads: CASSAFGAEYDEQFL. CDR3 coding DNA: TGTGCCAGTAGTGCCTTCGGGGCGGAGTACGATGAGCAGTTCCTC. The chain couples TRBV19 to TRBJ2-1, with D tentatively TRBD1 or TRBD2 (5 bases each). Trimming shortened V by 5 bases and J by 8 bases, and 19 bases separated the two germline ends. This CDR3 has 15 amino acids. CDR1 is LNHDA and CDR2 is SQIVND in the germline V gene (reference sequence).

In the case of this clone: At one end the junction does not follow the germline gene, possibly because of a read error. This sequence joins TRBV27 and TRBJ2-1; D might be TRBD2 (6 bases). The CDR3 is 15 amino acids. Germline CDR1 MNHEY, CDR2 SMNVEV (reference sequence). CDR3 amino acids: CANTLSGSSYKEQFF. The CDR3, as DNA: TGTGCCAACACCCTTTCCGGGAGCTCCTACAAGGAGCAGTTCTTC.

This clone was counted many times. The V gene is TRBV20-1, the J gene TRBJ1-2; TRBD1 might be the D (5 bases). CDR1 is DFQATT and CDR2 is SNEGSKA in the germline V gene (reference sequence). The CDR3 totals 14 residues. V was trimmed by 0 bases and J by 6 bases, leaving 14 bases between them. The CDR3: CSARDGWQGNGYTF. The DNA for the CDR3 is TGCAGTGCTAGAGATGGTTGGCAGGGAAATGGCTACACCTTC.

The rearrangement joins TRBV2 to TRBJ2-1; 10 bases map to TRBD2. Germline loops: CDR1 SNHLY, CDR2 FYNNEI. The CDR3 is 16 residues long. This chain's CDR3 is CESGGAGGTLYNEQFF. CDR3 nucleotide sequence: TGTGAAAGCGGTGGAGCGGGAGGGACCTTATACAATGAGCAGTTCTTC.

As regards this clone: At one end, the junction sequence differs from germline, possibly due to a read error. The sample holds other DNA sequences that translate to the same CDR3. The rearrangement uses TRBV5-1 and TRBJ2-2, with D uncertain. Per germline, CDR1 SGHRS and CDR2 YFSETQ. This CDR3 comprises 15 residues. Here the CDR3 reads CASSLEATRTGELFF. The CDR3 DNA reads as TGCGCCAGCAGCTTGGAGGCTACACGCACCGGTGAGCTGTTTTTT.

Concerning this clone itself: Without the conserved terminal phenylalanine or tryptophan, this CDR3 likely stems from a read error. The DNA is left out, because the CDR3 cannot be placed on it with certainty; the CDR3 is given as TCRdb lists it. The chain combines TRBV6-1 with TRBJ2-7; the tabulated D call, TRBD1, remains unverified against the DNA. The CDR3 length is 15 residues, termini included. Germline V CDR1 and CDR2: MNHNS, SASEGT. CDR3 sequence: CTSTDRGFTTYEQCL.

The J gene is TRBJ2-7, the V gene TRBV6-6; D is undetermined. CDR3 length: 18 amino acids. Germline values: CDR1 MNHNY, CDR2 SVGAGI (reference sequence). Trimming removed 2 bases at V and 0 bases at J, with 20 bases between. CDR3: CASSYHGDHQNSSYEQYF. CDR3 DNA: TGTGCCAGCAGTTACCACGGTGATCACCAAAACAGCTCCTACGAGCAGTACTTC.

At least ten counts were recorded for this clone. The chain links TRBV28 to TRBJ1-4, with a possible D match to TRBD1 (6 bases). V shed 6 bases and J shed 8 bases, with 19 bases lying between them. CDR3 size: 15 residues. Germline CDR1 is MDHEN and CDR2 is SYDVKM. The CDR3 DNA reads TGTGCCAGCAGACTCGGGGCGGGGGCATGGGAAAAACTGTTTTTT. Translated, it gives CASRLGAGAWEKLFF. The variable domain in full, with the rest retrieved from reference TRBV28 and TRBJ1-4, is DVKVTQSSRYLVKRTGEKVFLECVQDMDHENMFWYRQDPGLGLRLIYFSYDVKMKEKGDIPEGYSVSREKKERFSLILESASTNQTSMYLCASRLGAGAWEKLFFGSGTQLSVL.

Details on this clone: The junction departs from the called germline gene at one end, perhaps through a read error. The chain is built from TRBV6-1 and TRBJ2-6; TRBD2 is a possible D gene (5 bases). Germline CDR1 and CDR2: MNHNS and SASEGT. The CDR3 totals 13 residues. Here the CDR3 DNA reads TGTGCCAGCAGTGAAAAGGATCGGACGCTACTAGTTTTC. Translating it yields CASSEKDRTLLVF.

There are many counts of this clone. The CDR3 loop is CASFDFRAPTYGYTF. The CDR3 coding sequence is TGTGCCAGCTTTGATTTCAGGGCCCCCACCTATGGCTACACCTTC. The gene calls are TRBV3-1 and TRBJ1-2; tentatively, D is TRBD1 (5 bases). Germline V CDR1 and CDR2: LGHDT, YNNKEL (reference sequence). CDR3 length equals 15 residues. Trimming took 8 bases from V and 4 from J, leaving 20 bases between them.

There are a few counts of this clone. A single base separates this from a much larger clone, so it may be a read error. This rearrangement joins TRBV2 to TRBJ2-1; TRBD1 or TRBD2 may be the D gene (6 bases each). This CDR3 has 15 residues. The V gene's germline CDR1 is SNHLY and CDR2 FYNNEI. The V and J ends lost 4 bases and 9 bases respectively, with 19 bases between them. The CDR3 DNA follows: TGTGCCAGCAGTGTCTCCCCAGGGGCGGGGACTGAGCAGTTCTTC. This translates into CASSVSPGAGTEQFF.

There are a few counts of this clone. At one end, the junction sequence differs from germline, possibly due to a read error. This chain links TRBV28 with TRBJ2-7; 7 nucleotides match TRBD1. This CDR3 is built from 17 residues. The germline CDR1 and CDR2 sequences are MDHEN and SYDVKM. CDR3 residues: CASSYIPGTGVIYERYF. In DNA, the CDR3 is TGTGCCAGCAGTTACATTCCGGGTACAGGGGTAATCTACGAGCGGTACTTC. The full variable domain, its missing parts supplied by reference TRBV28 and TRBJ2-7, is DVKVTQSSRYLVKRTGEKVFLECVQDMDHENMFWYRQDPGLGLRLIYFSYDVKMKEKGDIPEGYSVSREKKERFSLILESASTNQTSMYLCASSYIPGTGVIYERYFGPGTRLTVT.